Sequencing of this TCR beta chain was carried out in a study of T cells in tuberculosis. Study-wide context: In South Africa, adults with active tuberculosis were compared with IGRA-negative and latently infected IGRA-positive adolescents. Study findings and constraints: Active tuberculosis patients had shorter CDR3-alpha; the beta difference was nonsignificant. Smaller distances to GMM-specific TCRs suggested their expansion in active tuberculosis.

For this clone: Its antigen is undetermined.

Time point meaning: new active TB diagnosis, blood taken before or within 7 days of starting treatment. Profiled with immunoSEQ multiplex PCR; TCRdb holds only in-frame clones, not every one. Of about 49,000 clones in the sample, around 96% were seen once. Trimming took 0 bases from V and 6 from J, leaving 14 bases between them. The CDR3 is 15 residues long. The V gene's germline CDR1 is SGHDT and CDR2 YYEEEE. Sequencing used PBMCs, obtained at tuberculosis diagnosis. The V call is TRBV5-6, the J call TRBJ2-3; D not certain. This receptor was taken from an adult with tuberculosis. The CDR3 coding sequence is TGTGCCAGCAGCTTGGAATTTGCGGTCTCGGATACGCAGTATTTT. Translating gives CASSLEFAVSDTQYF.